Listed here are 10 T cell receptor beta chains from one sample, sequenced in a study of T cell responses to AZD1222 COVID-19 vaccine listed by TCRdb under 2021. What this sample's time point label stands for: baseline before first vaccination. Library prep was done by the immunoSEQ multiplex PCR assay. This is the immuneACCESS table as TCRdb keeps it, with only in-frame sequences that have V and J called. A part of the clones is gone; compared with another copy, unresolved V genes explain less than half, and the rest is unexplained. Across this sample there are 120,000 or so clones, with 90% seen only once. The top ten constitute just over 7% of the sample. The material was peripheral blood, obtained on day 0 of AZD1222 vaccination. The receptors originated from an adult in good health.

The chain combines TRBV18 with TRBJ2-3; a possible D gene is TRBD2 (5 bases). The CDR3 is made up of 16 amino acids. Between the trimmed V and J ends, which lost 3 bases and 2 bases, there was a span of 15 bases. Germline assignment: CDR1 KGHSH and CDR2 LQKENI. CDR3 sequence: CASSPRPRGNTDTQYF. The CDR3 coding sequence is TGTGCCAGCTCACCCCGCCCGAGAGGGAACACAGATACGCAGTATTTT.

The rearrangement uses TRBV6-2 or TRBV6-3 and TRBJ2-3, with 7 bases aligning to TRBD1. The CDR3 length is 16 residues. CDR1 is MNHEY and CDR2 is SVGEGT in the germline V gene. With 0 bases clipped from V and 6 bases from J, the junction kept 9 bases outside the gene matches. The CDR3 DNA sequence: TGTGCCAGCAGTTACTCGTTCGGACAGGTCACGGATACGCAGTATTTT. As protein: CASSYSFGQVTDTQYF.

The rearrangement links TRBV7-3 to TRBJ2-7; 10 bases match TRBD1. The length of the CDR3 is 17 residues. Losses at the gene ends were 0 bases for V and 5 bases for J; bases not matched to a gene: 10. Looked up from germline, CDR1 is SGHTA and CDR2 is FQGTGA. As DNA, the CDR3 is TGTGCCAGCAGCTTAACGGGTTCGGGACAGGGGAGAAACGAGCAGTACTTC. Amino acid sequence: CASSLTGSGQGRNEQYF.

This rearrangement joins TRBV2 to TRBJ2-1, with TRBD2 identical over 7 bases. Germline V gives CDR1 SNHLY, CDR2 FYNNEI. J gave up 1 base and V 5 bases, and 11 bases lay outside the gene matches. The CDR3 length is 17 residues. CDR3 amino acids: CASSTRPGEGSYNEQFF. The CDR3 DNA reads TGTGCCAGCAGTACTCGACCGGGGGAGGGATCCTACAATGAGCAGTTCTTC.

The V gene is TRBV6-5, the J gene TRBJ1-4, with 9 nucleotides matching TRBD1. J gave up 14 bases and V 2 bases, and 6 bases lay outside the gene matches. The germline gives CDR1 MNHEY, CDR2 SVGAGI. The CDR3 length is 13 residues. CDR3 sequence reads: CASSYPGQGVLFF. The CDR3 bases are TGTGCCAGCAGTTACCCGGGACAGGGCGTTCTGTTTTTT.

This sequence joins TRBV7-2 and TRBJ1-2; the D is unclear. Germline loops: CDR1 SGHTA, CDR2 FQGNSA. V was trimmed by 2 bases and J by 3 bases, leaving 19 bases between them. The CDR3 covers 17 residues. The CDR3 DNA follows: TGTGCCAGCAGCTTACTTCTAGGGCTGCTGAAGGACTATGGCTACACCTTC. It translates to CASSLLLGLLKDYGYTF.

The genes are TRBV10-2 and TRBJ2-4; 9 bases fit TRBD2. The CDR3 is made up of 15 amino acids. Trimming at V came to 4 bases and at J to 9 bases, leaving 10 bases not matched to a gene. In germline, CDR1 is WSHSY, CDR2 SAAADI. CDR3 bases: TGCGCCAGCAGTGTTGATACTCAAGCGGGGGGCATTCAGTACTTC. Amino acids: CASSVDTQAGGIQYF.

The chain links TRBV6-2 or TRBV6-3 to TRBJ2-6; D is ambiguous. Per germline, CDR1 MNHEY and CDR2 SVGEGT. There are 14 residues in the CDR3. V was shortened by 6 bases and J by 0 bases, with 6 bases between the two germline ends. The CDR3 spells CASSLSSGANVLTF. Here the CDR3 DNA reads TGTGCCAGCAGCCTGAGCTCTGGGGCCAACGTCCTGACTTTC.

This clone appeared a single time. The rearrangement joins TRBV5-8 to TRBJ2-7; either TRBD1 or TRBD2 may supply D (5 bases each). CDR3 length: 15 amino acids. Per the germline V gene, CDR1 is SGHTS and CDR2 is YDEGEE. V was shortened by 5 bases and J by 2 bases, with 17 bases between the two germline ends. The CDR3 nucleotides read TGTGCCAGCAGTCGGTCAGGGTTACTAGCCTACGAGCAGTACTTC. This codes for CASSRSGLLAYEQYF.

This rearrangement joins TRBV19 to TRBJ1-1; TRBD1 matches 8 bases. The CDR3 consists of 12 residues. Germline assignment: CDR1 LNHDA and CDR2 SQIVND (reference sequence). V trimming: 10 bases; J trimming: 7 bases; junction bases outside the gene matches: 8. CDR3 sequence (DNA): TGTGCCACCCGACAGGGGCTTAATGAAGCTTTCTTT. This translates into CATRQGLNEAFF.